This passage covers 26 T cell receptor beta chains from one sample sequenced in a study of blood T cell repertoires in COVID-19. The assay was immunoSEQ multiplex PCR, and TCRdb's table has in-frame clones only and misses some. The sample holds 310,000 or so clones, approximately 86% seen once. Sequencing was done on a sample of peripheral blood. The receptor source for this set is a woman aged 25 to 45 who had recovered from COVID-19.

This sequence joins TRBV6-4 and TRBJ2-5; the match to TRBD2 covers 7 bases. Per the germline V gene, CDR1 is MRHNA and CDR2 is SNTAGT. J was trimmed by 7 bases and V by 2 bases; bases with no gene match: 19. The CDR3 is 18 amino acids. The CDR3 loop reads CASSDALKSGETLGTQYF. CDR3 DNA: TGTGCCAGCAGTGACGCCTTGAAGAGCGGGGAGACCTTAGGGACCCAGTACTTC.

The chain has TRBV9 and TRBJ1-5; weak D call: TRBD1 (5 bases). Per the germline V gene, CDR1 is SGDLS and CDR2 is YYNGEE. Trimming took 4 bases from V and 5 from J, leaving 13 bases between them. The CDR3 contains 14 residues. CDR3 DNA sequence: TGTGCCAGCAGCTCGGGGGACCCTCATCAGCCCCAGCATTTT. The encoded protein is CASSSGDPHQPQHF.

The chain couples TRBV5-5 to TRBJ2-7, with TRBD1 matching 7 bases. Unmatched junction bases numbered 3, after V lost 2 bases and J lost 4 bases. In germline, CDR1 is SGHKS, CDR2 YYEKEE (reference sequence). The CDR3 covers 13 residues. The chain's CDR3 is CASSFAGGYEQYF. CDR3 nucleotides: TGTGCCAGCAGCTTCGCAGGGGGATACGAGCAGTACTTC.

CDR3 protein: CASSLVTGPQHF. The CDR3 DNA follows: TGTGCCAGCAGCTTAGTCACCGGGCCCCAGCATTTT. The chain recombines TRBV7-2 with TRBJ1-5; D remains unclear. Trimming removed 1 base at V and 9 bases at J, with 7 bases between. The length of the CDR3 is 12 residues. Germline V gene sequence: CDR1 SGHTA, CDR2 FQGNSA.

This chain uses TRBV7-9 with TRBJ2-7, with 11 nucleotides matching TRBD2. The CDR3 runs to 16 residues. Germline CDR1 reads SEHNR; CDR2 reads FQNEAQ (reference sequence). V lost 5 bases and J lost 0; bases outside the gene matches: 6. In DNA, the CDR3 is TGTGCCAGCAGCCGGTTAGCGGGGGGGAGCTCCTACGAGCAGTACTTC. Translating gives CASSRLAGGSSYEQYF.

The chain combines TRBV10-3 with TRBJ1-1; TRBD1 is a possible D gene (5 bases). V was trimmed by 2 bases and J by 3 bases, leaving 16 bases between them. Per the germline V gene, CDR1 is ENHRY and CDR2 is SYGVKD. The CDR3 has 16 amino acids. The DNA for the CDR3 is TGTGCCATCAGTGAGCCCGGGCGGGGCTTGGACACTGAAGCTTTCTTT. It encodes CAISEPGRGLDTEAFF.

The chain couples TRBV3-1 (or the pseudogene TRBV3-2) to TRBJ1-6; D is ambiguous. V was trimmed by 4 bases and J by 5 bases, leaving 12 bases between them. This CDR3 spans 15 amino acids. CDR1 and CDR2 from the germline V gene are LGHDT and YNNKEL (reference sequence). CDR3 sequence (DNA): TGTGCCAGCAGCCCCGCGGGCTTTAATAATTCACCCCTCCACTTT. Amino acid sequence: CASSPAGFNNSPLHF.

The V and J genes are TRBV5-4 and TRBJ2-4; TRBD2 matches 8 bases. Losses at the gene ends were 6 bases for V and 7 bases for J; bases not matched to a gene: 9. The CDR3 sequence is 14 residues long. Germline CDR1 reads SGHNT; CDR2 reads YYREEE (reference sequence). This chain's CDR3 is CASNHGGAGNIQYF. The CDR3 DNA is TGTGCCAGCAACCACGGGGGGGCCGGGAACATTCAGTACTTC.

V gene TRBV5-1 combines with J gene TRBJ2-7; D is uncertain. The CDR3 is 13 amino acids. Trimming removed 2 bases from V and 1 base from J, with 7 bases in between. The V gene's germline CDR1 is SGHRS and CDR2 YFSETQ. This CDR3 is CASSFTSSYEQYF. The CDR3 nucleotides read TGCGCCAGCAGCTTTACAAGTTCCTACGAGCAGTACTTC.

The rearrangement links TRBV5-6 to TRBJ2-3; 7 bases map to TRBD2. V lost 4 bases, J lost 5 bases, and 7 bases stayed unmatched. In germline, CDR1 is SGHDT, CDR2 YYEEEE. The CDR3 length is 14 residues. For the CDR3, the DNA is TGTGCCAGCAGCCCCGGACTAGGTCTAGATACGCAGTATTTT. It encodes CASSPGLGLDTQYF.

The genes are TRBV14 and TRBJ2-7; possible D gene TRBD2, 6 bases. Trimming pared 0 bases from V and 3 bases from J, leaving 21 bases between. Germline-derived CDR1 and CDR2 are SGHDN and FVKESK. The CDR3 contains 18 residues. Here the CDR3 reads CASSQDGGWYGANYEQYF. The CDR3 nucleotides read TGTGCCAGCAGCCAAGATGGGGGGTGGTACGGGGCGAACTACGAGCAGTACTTC.

The chain carries TRBV5-5 and TRBJ2-7; 7 bases are shared with TRBD1. Germline CDR1 SGHKS, CDR2 YYEKEE (reference sequence). V lost 4 bases to trimming and J lost 2 bases; unmatched junction nucleotides: 3. The CDR3 has 13 amino acids. The CDR3 nucleotides are TGTGCCAGCAGCCGGGGACAGACCTACGAGCAGTACTTC. As protein: CASSRGQTYEQYF.

The genes are TRBV11-2 and TRBJ2-1; 8 bases agree with TRBD1. Germline V gene sequence: CDR1 SGHAT, CDR2 FQNNGV. The CDR3 covers 16 residues. J was trimmed by 8 bases and V by 2 bases; bases with no gene match: 11. CDR3 in DNA: TGTGCCAGCAGCTTACAGGGGGCACTCCTATCGGATGAGCAGTTCTTC. Its protein is CASSLQGALLSDEQFF.

The CDR3 loop reads CATGQGSNEQFF. The CDR3 DNA reads TGTGCCACCGGGCAGGGCTCCAATGAGCAGTTCTTC. V usage is TRBV24-1 and J usage is TRBJ2-1; weak D call: TRBD1 (5 bases). The V end lost 9 bases, the J end lost 6 bases, and 11 bases lay between the germline ends. Germline V CDR1 and CDR2: KGHDR, SFDVKD. The CDR3 has 12 amino acids.

The V and J genes are TRBV7-2 and TRBJ2-1, with D hard to call. Trimming removed 7 bases from V and 1 base from J, with 14 bases in between. The germline V gene encodes CDR1 SGHTA and CDR2 FQGNSA. The CDR3 spans 15 residues. CDR3 amino acids: CASNPWPGSYNEQFF. The DNA of the CDR3 is TGTGCCAGCAACCCCTGGCCGGGTTCCTACAATGAGCAGTTCTTC.

This chain joins TRBV12-3 or TRBV12-4 and TRBJ2-2, with D uncertain. Trimming removed 3 bases from V and 6 bases from J, with 8 bases in between. This CDR3 has 13 amino acids. The CDR3 spells CASSFSESGELFF. CDR3 nucleotides: TGTGCCAGCAGTTTTAGTGAATCCGGGGAGCTGTTTTTT.

The chain recombines TRBV20-1 with TRBJ2-1; D possibly corresponds to TRBD2 (6 bases). The CDR3 has 13 amino acids. CDR1 is DFQATT, CDR2 SNEGSKA, per germline (reference sequence). V lost 3 bases, J lost 4 bases, and 10 bases lay in between. The CDR3, as DNA: TGCAGTGCTAGTGGGGCGGGATACAATGAGCAGTTCTTC. It codes for CSASGAGYNEQFF.

This chain uses TRBV28 with TRBJ1-3; 8 bases map to TRBD1. The junction had 6 bases not matched to a gene; V was cut back by 5 bases and J by 0 bases. This CDR3 region has 16 residues. Germline V gives CDR1 MDHEN, CDR2 SYDVKM. CDR3 protein: CASSPGQGDSGNTIYF. In DNA, the CDR3 is TGTGCCAGCAGTCCCGGACAGGGAGACTCTGGAAACACCATATATTTT.

The rearrangement uses TRBV24-1 and TRBJ2-1; D remains unclear. Between the trimmed V and J ends, which lost 4 bases and 4 bases, there was a span of 4 bases. The CDR3 spans 12 residues. The germline V gene has CDR1 KGHDR and CDR2 SFDVKD. Here the CDR3 DNA reads TGTGCCACCAGTGACGGGTACAATGAGCAGTTCTTC. Encoded protein: CATSDGYNEQFF.

A few counts support this clone. This rearrangement joins TRBV5-8 to TRBJ1-1; 7 bases line up with TRBD1. V lost 4 bases and J lost 4; bases outside the gene matches: 7. This CDR3 is 14 amino acids long. Germline V lookup: CDR1 SGHTS, CDR2 YDEGEE. The CDR3 loop reads CASSLGTETTEAFF. The CDR3 region has the DNA TGTGCCAGCAGCCTCGGGACAGAGACCACTGAAGCTTTCTTT.

This clone was counted only a few times. The gene calls are TRBV10-3 and TRBJ2-5; a weak D match, TRBD2 (5 bases). Germline V gene lookup returns CDR1 ENHRY and CDR2 SYGVKD. Trimming left V 0 bases short and J 14 bases short, with 16 bases between. The CDR3 covers 13 residues. CDR3 sequence (DNA): TGTGCCATCAGTGAGTCGGTGGGAGTAGATCTATACTTC. It encodes CAISESVGVDLYF.

This chain uses TRBV5-4 with TRBJ2-6; TRBD1 matches 8 bases. The CDR3 sequence is 16 residues long. Germline V gene sequence: CDR1 SGHNT, CDR2 YYREEE (reference sequence). Losses at the gene ends were 3 bases for V and 2 bases for J; bases not matched to a gene: 4. CDR3 in amino acids: CASSSRTGTGANVLTF. CDR3 DNA sequence: TGTGCCAGCAGCTCGCGGACAGGGACTGGGGCCAACGTCCTGACTTTC.

Here the CDR3 DNA reads TGTGCCAGCAGTTTCCTGGCTAGCGGGAGTGGGGAGCTGTTTTTT. The encoded protein is CASSFLASGSGELFF. The chain recombines TRBV27 with TRBJ2-2; 10 bases match TRBD2. CDR1 is MNHEY and CDR2 is SMNVEV in the germline V gene (reference sequence). This CDR3 region has 15 residues. V lost 3 bases to trimming and J lost 8 bases; unmatched junction nucleotides: 6.

This clone was seen only a few times. V gene TRBV28 combines with J gene TRBJ1-5; 8 bases line up with TRBD1. Germline V gives CDR1 MDHEN, CDR2 SYDVKM. This CDR3 spans 14 amino acids. Trimming cost V 6 bases and J 6 bases; bases outside gene matches: 7. The CDR3 bases are TGTGCCAGCAGCTCAAGACAGGGGAGTCAGCCCCAGCATTTT. Protein sequence: CASSSRQGSQPQHF. The whole variable domain, filled in from reference TRBV28 and TRBJ1-5, reads DVKVTQSSRYLVKRTGEKVFLECVQDMDHENMFWYRQDPGLGLRLIYFSYDVKMKEKGDIPEGYSVSREKKERFSLILESASTNQTSMYLCASSSRQGSQPQHFGDGTRLSIL.

This clone has a handful of counts. The V call is TRBV2, the J call TRBJ1-5; no clear D gene. With 3 bases removed from V and 5 bases from J, the gap between germline ends came to 8 bases. The CDR3 runs 13 residues. CDR1 and CDR2 (germline): SNHLY, FYNNEI. CDR3 sequence (DNA): TGTGCCAGCAGTGAGTCGAGGGATCAGCCCCAGCATTTT. Translated, it gives CASSESRDQPQHF.

This clone turned up a few times. The chain is built from TRBV28 and TRBJ2-3; 9 bases match TRBD2. There are 15 residues in the CDR3. The germline V gene encodes CDR1 MDHEN and CDR2 SYDVKM. Losses at the gene ends were 7 bases for V and 8 bases for J; bases not matched to a gene: 13. The CDR3 here is CASKLREGLTSTQYF. CDR3 nucleotide sequence: TGTGCCAGCAAGTTGCGGGAGGGCCTCACATCTACGCAGTATTTT.